This T cell receptor (beta chain) was captured by sequencing in a study of T cell responses to AZD1222 COVID-19 vaccine. Study conclusions and caveats: Just six AZD1222 recipients were seropositive at baseline. Recipients of two AZD1222 doses showed rising Spike-specific TCR breadth and depth.

Deletions cut 6 bases from V and 8 bases from J, with 4 bases between. Germline values: CDR1 MGHDK, CDR2 SYGVNS. The CDR3 spans 10 residues. Repertoires were generated with immunoSEQ multiplex PCR, while TCRdb's copy carries only in-frame clones and drops some. The data hold about 130,000 clones, with 90% observed a single time. This clone was seen just once. Its antigen is unidentified. The source was peripheral blood, collected on day 0 of MenACWY control vaccination. The chain combines TRBV25-1 with TRBJ1-4; D gene ambiguous. The clonotype comes from an adult in good health. The CDR3 DNA is TGTGCCAGCAGGTCAGAAAAACTGTTTTTT. Translating gives CASRSEKLFF.